This TCR beta chain was recovered during a study of T-cell reconstitution after alpha-beta-depleted transplantation in children. Worth noting for this clonotype: What it binds is not known.

Points from the study as a whole: TCRbeta diversity was high at day 60 in some patients (a result of surviving recipient T cells and thymic progenitors). Expanded graft clones, several hundred of them, were reportedly the source of alpha-beta T cells about two months after transplant. After one year, T-cell counts and TCRbeta diversity mostly came from new T cells.

The CDR3 length is 14 residues. V lost 4 bases and J lost 5, with 14 bases in between. For TCRbeta, the library was prepared with unique molecular identifiers. TCRdb re-called the PCR reads through MiXCR, storing one row per CDR3 protein. The table shows roughly 120,000 distinct CDR3 sequences, with roughly 24% occurring only once. The sequencing used PBMCs, mostly from graft donor cells, collected 180 days after TCRalphabeta/CD19-depleted stem cell transplant. This TCR derives from a male patient aged 2-9 years who had a stem cell transplant for chronic granulomatous disease, so the T cells may come from the graft donor. The chain has TRBV12-3 or TRBV12-4 and TRBJ2-5; D is unresolved. The CDR3 nucleotides are TGTGCCAGCAGTTCCAGGTTCAGTCGGGAGACCCAGTACTTC. It translates to CASSSRFSRETQYF.